The rows below give T cell receptor beta chains drawn from one sample of a study of blood T cells in healthy people across ages. TCRdb fed the 5' RACE reads into MiXCR, producing one record per CDR3 protein. The sample records some 560,000 distinct CDR3 sequences, about a quarter being singletons. These data also formed part of another study, on T cells of mothers and their children.

The sample taken for sequencing was blood. These receptors originate from a boy aged 2 to 10 in good health. The CDR3 runs from the conserved cysteine through the conserved F or W. A D gene is named only where the DNA matches it firmly. The size of a clone is reported for some rows only, either as once, few or many, or as a class for expanded clones.

d_call: NA; j_call: TRBJ2-5; v_call: TRBV20-1; clone_size: few; cdr3_nt: TGCAGTGCTCCTATACGAGAGACCCAGTACTTC; cdr3_aa: CSAPIRETQYF
d_call: NA; j_call: TRBJ1-2; v_call: TRBV12-3/TRBV12-4; clone_size: NA; cdr3_nt: TGTGCCAGCGGCCGCAGGGTTTACTATGGCTACACCTTC; cdr3_aa: CASGRRVYYGYTF
d_call: TRBD2; j_call: TRBJ2-4; v_call: TRBV12-3/TRBV12-4; clone_size: once; cdr3_nt: TGTGCCAGCAGTGATGGAGGCAGGGGGCTGAGACTAGCGGGAGGGCTAGCCAAAAACATTCAGTACTTC; cdr3_aa: CASSDGGRGLRLAGGLAKNIQYF
d_call: NA; j_call: TRBJ1-4; v_call: TRBV12-3/TRBV12-4; clone_size: NA; cdr3_nt: TGTGCCAGCAGTATTACGCAGGGAAGGGCTAATGAAAAACTGTTTTTT; cdr3_aa: CASSITQGRANEKLFF
d_call: NA; j_call: TRBJ2-5; v_call: TRBV7-9; clone_size: NA; cdr3_nt: TGTGCCAGCAGCACCGGGACCCAAGAGACCCAGTACTTC; cdr3_aa: CASSTGTQETQYF
d_call: NA; j_call: TRBJ2-7; v_call: TRBV4-3; clone_size: NA; cdr3_nt: TGCGCCAGCAGCCAAGATCGCACCCTCTCCTACGAGCAGTACTTC; cdr3_aa: CASSQDRTLSYEQYF
d_call: TRBD1; j_call: TRBJ1-5; v_call: TRBV7-7; clone_size: NA; cdr3_nt: TGTGCCAGCAGCCTACCAGGCCGGGACAGGCCCGGGCAGCCCCAGCATTTT; cdr3_aa: CASSLPGRDRPGQPQHF
d_call: TRBD2; j_call: TRBJ2-1; v_call: TRBV12-3/TRBV12-4; clone_size: few; cdr3_nt: TGTGCCAGCAGTTCCGGGACTAGGAACAATGAGCAGTTCTTC; cdr3_aa: CASSSGTRNNEQFF
d_call: TRBD1; j_call: TRBJ2-4; v_call: TRBV14; clone_size: few; cdr3_nt: TGTGCCAGCAGCCAAGCCGGCCAGGGGGTCATTCAGTACTTC; cdr3_aa: CASSQAGQGVIQYF
d_call: TRBD1; j_call: TRBJ2-2; v_call: TRBV9; clone_size: few; cdr3_nt: TGTGCCAGCAGCTCCAGTGTAGGGGGCATTGGCACCGGGGAGCTGTTTTTT; cdr3_aa: CASSSSVGGIGTGELFF
d_call: TRBD2; j_call: TRBJ2-1; v_call: TRBV13; clone_size: NA; cdr3_nt: TGTGCCAGCAGCTCCCGGGCGGGGGGGCGCAATGAGCAGTTCTTC; cdr3_aa: CASSSRAGGRNEQFF
d_call: NA; j_call: TRBJ1-3; v_call: TRBV6-5; clone_size: NA; cdr3_nt: TGTGCCAGCAGTTACTCCTGGGACCATCGAAACACCATATATTTT; cdr3_aa: CASSYSWDHRNTIYF
d_call: NA; j_call: TRBJ2-2; v_call: TRBV5-1; clone_size: once; cdr3_nt: TGCGCCAGCAGCCTGGGACCGCCTACCGGGGAGCTGTTTTTT; cdr3_aa: CASSLGPPTGELFF
d_call: TRBD1; j_call: TRBJ2-5; v_call: TRBV27; clone_size: NA; cdr3_nt: TGTGCCAGCAGTTTTCTGGCGGGACAGGGGGCCCAGTACTTC; cdr3_aa: CASSFLAGQGAQYF
d_call: NA; j_call: TRBJ2-5; v_call: TRBV5-1; clone_size: NA; cdr3_nt: TGCGCCAGCAGCTTGACAGTAAGGGCCACAGATAGGACCCAGTACTTC; cdr3_aa: CASSLTVRATDRTQYF
d_call: NA; j_call: TRBJ1-1; v_call: TRBV7-8; clone_size: NA; cdr3_nt: TGTGCCAGCAGCTTAGCCCCAGCCAACACTGAAGCTTTCTTT; cdr3_aa: CASSLAPANTEAFF
d_call: TRBD1; j_call: TRBJ2-3; v_call: TRBV9; clone_size: NA; cdr3_nt: TGTGCCAGCAACCTGGACAGGATCACAGATACGCAGTATTTT; cdr3_aa: CASNLDRITDTQYF
d_call: NA; j_call: TRBJ2-7; v_call: TRBV6-1; clone_size: NA; cdr3_nt: TGTGCCAGCAGTGAAGGTTGGGGAGGGGGCTACGAGCAGTACTTC; cdr3_aa: CASSEGWGGGYEQYF
d_call: NA; j_call: TRBJ1-4; v_call: TRBV7-3; clone_size: few; cdr3_nt: TGTGCCAGCAGCTTAACGGGGCAGGGTGCTGAAAAACTGTTTTTT; cdr3_aa: CASSLTGQGAEKLFF
d_call: NA; j_call: TRBJ2-5; v_call: TRBV10-1; clone_size: few; cdr3_nt: TGCGCCAGCAGTGAGGGTCGGACAGTTCTCGAGACCCAGTACTTC; cdr3_aa: CASSEGRTVLETQYF
d_call: TRBD2; j_call: TRBJ2-1; v_call: TRBV5-6; clone_size: few; cdr3_nt: TGTGCCAGCAGCTTGTTTCTAGCGGGAGTCAATGAGCAGTTCTTC; cdr3_aa: CASSLFLAGVNEQFF